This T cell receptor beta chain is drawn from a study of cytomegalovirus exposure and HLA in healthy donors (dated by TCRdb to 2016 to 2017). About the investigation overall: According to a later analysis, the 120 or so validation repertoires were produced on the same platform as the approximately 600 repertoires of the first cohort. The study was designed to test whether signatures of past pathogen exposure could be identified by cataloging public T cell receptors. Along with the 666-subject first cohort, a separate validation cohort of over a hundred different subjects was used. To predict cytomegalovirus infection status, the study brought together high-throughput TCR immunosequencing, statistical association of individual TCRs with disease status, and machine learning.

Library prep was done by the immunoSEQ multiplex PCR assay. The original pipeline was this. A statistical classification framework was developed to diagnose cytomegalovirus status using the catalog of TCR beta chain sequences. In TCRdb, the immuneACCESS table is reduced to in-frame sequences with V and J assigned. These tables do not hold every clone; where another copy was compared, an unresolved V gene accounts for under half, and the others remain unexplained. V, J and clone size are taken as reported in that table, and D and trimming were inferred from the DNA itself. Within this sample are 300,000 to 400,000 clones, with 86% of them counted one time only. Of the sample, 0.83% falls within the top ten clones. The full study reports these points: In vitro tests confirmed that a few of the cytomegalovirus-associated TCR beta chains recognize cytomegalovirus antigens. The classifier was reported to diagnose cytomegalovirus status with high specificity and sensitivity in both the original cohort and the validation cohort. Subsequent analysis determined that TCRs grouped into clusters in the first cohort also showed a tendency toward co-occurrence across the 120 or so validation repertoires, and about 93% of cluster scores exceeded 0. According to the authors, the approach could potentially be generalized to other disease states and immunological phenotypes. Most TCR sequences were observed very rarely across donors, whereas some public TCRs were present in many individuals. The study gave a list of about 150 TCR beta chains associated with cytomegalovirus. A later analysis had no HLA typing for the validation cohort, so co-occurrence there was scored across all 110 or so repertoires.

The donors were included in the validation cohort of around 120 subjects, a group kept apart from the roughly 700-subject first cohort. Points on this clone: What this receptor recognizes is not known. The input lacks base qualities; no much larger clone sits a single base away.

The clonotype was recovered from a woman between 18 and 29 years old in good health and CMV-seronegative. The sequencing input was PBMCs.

Here is the DNA: TGTGCCAGCAGCGGGACTAGCTTAACAGATACGCAGTATTTT. This sequence encodes CASSGTSLTDTQYF. The rearrangement combines TRBV7-9 with TRBJ2-3; 9 middle bases align to TRBD2. CDR1 and CDR2, looked up from the germline V gene (reference sequence), are SEHNR and FQNEAQ. V trim: 5 bases; J trim: 3 bases; unmatched bases: 3. The CDR3 has 14 amino acids, counting the end cysteine and phenylalanine. CDR3 DNA only is kept here, 42 bases in frame from base 1.